These 27 T cell receptor beta chains were all obtained from the same sample, sequenced in a study of CXCR3-negative and CXCR3-positive naive CD8 T cells. Study findings and constraints: For CXCR3-positive naive cells, TRB CDR3s were more hydrophobic than those of CXCR3-negative naive cells.

UMI-labeled 5' RACE TRB cDNA libraries were prepared from the cells. Reprocessing the 5' RACE reads, TCRdb reports a single entry for every CDR3 protein and omits DNA. The specimen's table records about 50,000 distinct CDR3 sequences. These receptors are not linked to any known antigen. Source material: naive CXCR3+ CD8+ T cells from blood. Sample subset: CD45RO-CCR7+CD27+CD95- naive CD8+ T cells expressing CXCR3 (TNR3+). These receptors came from a human donor in good health. Some clones in this sample may be carry-over from other donors' samples.

This rearrangement joins TRBV4-3 to TRBJ1-2; with no DNA, the TCRdb D assignment of TRBD1 cannot be verified. CDR3 length: 16 residues. Germline CDR1 is LGHNA and CDR2 is YSLEER. The CDR3 reads CASSQVGQKTTYGYTF.

The chain is built from TRBV4-2 and TRBJ2-7; TCRdb picks TRBD1, but there is no DNA to check that call. Germline assignment: CDR1 LGHNA and CDR2 YNFKEQ. CDR3 size: 13 residues. The CDR3 sequence: CASSPSGGDEQYF.

V is TRBV19 and J is TRBJ2-1. The CDR3 loop spans 15 amino acids. Germline V gene lookup returns CDR1 LNHDA and CDR2 SQIVND (reference sequence). The CDR3 protein is CASSIVHSSYNEQFF.

V gene TRBV28 combines with J gene TRBJ1-3; TCRdb reports TRBD1, a call that lacks DNA to check it against. Germline-derived CDR1 and CDR2 are MDHEN and SYDVKM. This CDR3 is 13 amino acids long. The CDR3 here is CAIARTVGNTIYF. The full variable domain, with the rest looked up from reference TRBV28 and TRBJ1-3, is DVKVTQSSRYLVKRTGEKVFLECVQDMDHENMFWYRQDPGLGLRLIYFSYDVKMKEKGDIPEGYSVSREKKERFSLILESASTNQTSMYLCAIARTVGNTIYFGEGSWLTVV.

The chain employs TRBV10-3 and TRBJ2-7. The CDR3 sequence is 16 residues long. Germline V CDR1 and CDR2: ENHRY, SYGVKD. This chain's CDR3 is CAISVQGRASSYEQYF.

The chain employs TRBV4-2 and TRBJ1-6; TCRdb calls TRBD1, which cannot be checked without DNA. Germline V gene data show CDR1 as LGHNA and CDR2 as YNFKEQ. The CDR3 spans 14 residues. The CDR3 loop is CASSQGQGSSPLRF.

The gene calls are TRBV5-1 and TRBJ2-1; TCRdb names TRBD1, which stays unverified in the absence of DNA. Germline V lookup: CDR1 SGHRS, CDR2 YFSETQ. The CDR3 sequence is 16 residues long. The CDR3 spells CASRLGDRETGNEQFF.

The V call is TRBV29-1, the J call TRBJ1-3; with no DNA, the TCRdb D assignment of TRBD1 cannot be verified. Germline-derived CDR1 and CDR2 are SQVTM and ANQGSEA. The CDR3 has 13 residues. Here the CDR3 reads CSARTGAGNTIYF.

The chain combines TRBV4-3 with TRBJ1-1; TCRdb outputs TRBD1, but without DNA this stays unchecked. This CDR3 spans 15 amino acids. Germline CDR1 LGHNA, CDR2 YSLEER. Here the CDR3 reads CASSSRGAKATEAFF.

The V gene is TRBV7-9, the J gene TRBJ1-2; the D call from TCRdb, TRBD1, cannot be confirmed without DNA. The CDR3 spans 15 residues. Germline CDR1 reads SEHNR; CDR2 reads FQNEAQ (reference sequence). The CDR3: CASSPTTGGAYGYTF.

V and J are TRBV28 and TRBJ2-2; TCRdb's D call, TRBD2, is unchecked because there is no DNA. Germline V gene data show CDR1 as MDHEN and CDR2 as SYDVKM. The CDR3 has 14 amino acids. The CDR3 here is CAIRGAGGTGELFF.

The rearrangement uses TRBV7-3 and TRBJ2-3; the TRBD1 assignment by TCRdb is unverifiable without DNA. Germline assignment: CDR1 SGHTA and CDR2 FQGTGA. The CDR3 sequence is 15 residues long. CDR3 amino acids: CASSALGGIADTQYF.

This chain joins TRBV6-5 and TRBJ1-1. The CDR3 spans 13 residues. In germline, CDR1 is MNHEY, CDR2 SVGAGI. The CDR3: CASSYGLGTEAFF.

The chain has TRBV20-1 and TRBJ2-7; TCRdb outputs TRBD2, but without DNA this stays unchecked. CDR3 length equals 15 residues. Germline CDR1 DFQATT, CDR2 SNEGSKA (reference sequence). The CDR3: CSARGLAFFSYEQYF.

The chain recombines TRBV29-1 with TRBJ1-2; absent DNA, TCRdb's TRBD1 call cannot be checked. The CDR3 contains 14 residues. Germline V gene data show CDR1 as SQVTM and CDR2 as ANQGSEA. The CDR3 sequence: CSVVGTGSQYGYTF.

This chain connects TRBV7-2 to TRBJ2-2; TCRdb proposes TRBD1, but this gene call is untestable without DNA. Germline CDR1 is SGHTA and CDR2 is FQGNSA. The length of the CDR3 is 16 residues. CDR3 region: CASSPRSGVYTGELFF.

The J gene is TRBJ2-1, the V gene TRBV7-7; the TCRdb D gene call, TRBD1, has no DNA to confirm it. This CDR3 has 14 amino acids. Germline V gives CDR1 SSHAT, CDR2 FNYEAQ (reference sequence). This CDR3 is CASSLDSWGNEQFF.

This chain uses TRBV15 with TRBJ1-5; TCRdb's D gene call, TRBD1, goes unchecked for lack of DNA. CDR1 and CDR2 (germline): LNHNV, YYDKDF (reference sequence). The CDR3 is 13 amino acids. The chain's CDR3 is CATGTGRNQPQHF.

The chain couples TRBV7-2 to TRBJ2-3. Per the germline V gene, CDR1 is SGHTA and CDR2 is FQGNSA. The CDR3 totals 12 residues. CDR3: CASSLSTDTQYF.

The V call is TRBV7-2, the J call TRBJ2-2. There are 14 residues in the CDR3. Looked up from germline, CDR1 is SGHTA and CDR2 is FQGNSA. The CDR3 here is CASSLLGGTGELFF. The whole variable domain, filled in from reference TRBV7-2 and TRBJ2-2, reads GAGVSQSPSNKVTEKGKDVELRCDPISGHTALYWYRQSLGQGLEFLIYFQGNSAPDKSGLPSDRFSAERTGGSVSTLTIQRTQQEDSAVYLCASSLLGGTGELFFGEGSRLTVL.

Its frequency marks this clonotype as medium-sized. The CDR3 protein is CSVELRTGYNEQFF. The rearrangement links TRBV29-1 to TRBJ2-1; TCRdb calls TRBD1, which cannot be checked without DNA. This CDR3 region has 14 residues. Germline V gene sequence: CDR1 SQVTM, CDR2 ANQGSEA.

The chain joins TRBV2 to TRBJ2-1; TCRdb selects TRBD2, and the lack of DNA leaves this call unchecked. CDR3 length: 16 amino acids. Germline assignment: CDR1 SNHLY and CDR2 FYNNEI. The CDR3 sequence: CASRPLSGVRYNEQFF.

The chain joins TRBV7-8 to TRBJ1-5. Germline V gene data show CDR1 as SGHVS and CDR2 as FQNEAQ. The CDR3 consists of 13 residues. CDR3: CASNQLDNQPQHF.

The chain uses TRBV6-2 or TRBV6-3 and TRBJ2-4; TCRdb returns TRBD1, unconfirmable since there is no DNA. Per the germline V gene, CDR1 is MNHEY and CDR2 is SVGEGT. This CDR3 region has 15 residues. CDR3 protein: CASSRSRQGADIQYF.

This rearrangement joins TRBV6-1 to TRBJ1-1. CDR1 and CDR2 from the germline V gene are MNHNS and SASEGT. This CDR3 region has 12 residues. The CDR3 spells CASSEFWAEAFF.

The chain recombines TRBV20-1 with TRBJ1-2. The CDR3 consists of 14 residues. In germline, CDR1 is DFQATT, CDR2 SNEGSKA (reference sequence). The CDR3 sequence: CSATKGPVTYGYTF.

The chain joins TRBV29-1 to TRBJ1-2; as DNA is missing, the TRBD1 call by TCRdb cannot be tested. The CDR3 sequence is 16 residues long. Germline V gene lookup returns CDR1 SQVTM and CDR2 ANQGSEA. The CDR3 sequence: CSVDDPRDRGTRGYTF.